The T cell receptor (beta chain) described here comes from a study of T cell responses to AZD1222 COVID-19 vaccine. The study's findings and limits: Among spike-specific TCRs, nearly half reportedly target unmutated variant regions. Spike-specific TCR breadth and depth both grew after two AZD1222 doses.

Sequencing used immunoSEQ multiplex PCR; TCRdb keeps in-frame clones, though not all of them. The sample carries tens of thousands of clones, about 90% recorded once. Remarks on this clone: The antigen is not known.

This CDR3 has 16 residues. Germline loops: CDR1 SGHDN, CDR2 FVKESK. Trimming pared 4 bases from V and 0 bases from J, leaving 16 bases between. The receptor's source is an adult in good health. The sample consisted of peripheral blood, taken on day 0 of AZD1222 vaccination. J is TRBJ2-7 and V is TRBV14, with D maybe TRBD2 (6 bases). DNA of the CDR3: TGTGCCAGCAGCCCAGCTCTAGCGACGGACTCCTACGAGCAGTACTTC. Protein product: CASSPALATDSYEQYF.